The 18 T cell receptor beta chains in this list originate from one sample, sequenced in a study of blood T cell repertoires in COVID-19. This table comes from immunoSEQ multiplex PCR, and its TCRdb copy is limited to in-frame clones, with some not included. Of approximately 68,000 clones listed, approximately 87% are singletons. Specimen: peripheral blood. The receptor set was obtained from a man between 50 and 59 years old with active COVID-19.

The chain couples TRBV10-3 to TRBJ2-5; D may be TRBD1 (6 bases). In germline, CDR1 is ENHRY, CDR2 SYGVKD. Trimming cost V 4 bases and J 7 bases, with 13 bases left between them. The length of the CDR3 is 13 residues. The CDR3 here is CAISAPGVGTQYF. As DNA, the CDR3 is TGTGCCATCAGTGCGCCAGGGGTCGGGACCCAGTACTTC.

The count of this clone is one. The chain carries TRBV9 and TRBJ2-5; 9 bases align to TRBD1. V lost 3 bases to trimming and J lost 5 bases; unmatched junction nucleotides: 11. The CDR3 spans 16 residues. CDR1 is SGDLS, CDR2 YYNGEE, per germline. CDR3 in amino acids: CASSEAPQGAGETQYF. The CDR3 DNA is TGTGCCAGCAGCGAGGCCCCACAGGGGGCTGGGGAGACCCAGTACTTC.

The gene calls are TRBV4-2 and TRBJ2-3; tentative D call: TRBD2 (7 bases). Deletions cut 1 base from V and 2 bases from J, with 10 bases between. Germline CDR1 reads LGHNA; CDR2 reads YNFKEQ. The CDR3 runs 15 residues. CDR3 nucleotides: TGTGCCAGCAGCCAAGGAGGGGGGGACACAGATACGCAGTATTTT. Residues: CASSQGGGDTDTQYF.

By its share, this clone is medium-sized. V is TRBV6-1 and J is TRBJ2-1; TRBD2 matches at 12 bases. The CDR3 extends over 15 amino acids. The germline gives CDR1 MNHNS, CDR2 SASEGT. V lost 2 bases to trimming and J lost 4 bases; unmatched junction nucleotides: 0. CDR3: CASSELAGGYNEQFF. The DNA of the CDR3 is TGTGCCAGCAGTGAACTAGCGGGGGGGTACAATGAGCAGTTCTTC.

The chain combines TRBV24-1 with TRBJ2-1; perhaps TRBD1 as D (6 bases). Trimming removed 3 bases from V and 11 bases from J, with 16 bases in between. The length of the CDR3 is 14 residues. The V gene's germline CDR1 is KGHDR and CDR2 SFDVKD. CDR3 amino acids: CATSDTLTGTKQFF. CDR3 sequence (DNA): TGTGCCACCAGTGATACATTGACCGGGACAAAGCAGTTCTTC.

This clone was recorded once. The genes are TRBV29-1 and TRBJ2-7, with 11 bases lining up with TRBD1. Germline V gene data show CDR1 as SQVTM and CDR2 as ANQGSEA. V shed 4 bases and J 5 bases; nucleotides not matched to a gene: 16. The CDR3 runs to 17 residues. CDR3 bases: TGCAGCGTTGCCCGCGGCCGCTTAGGACAGGGGGCAAACGAGCAGTACTTC. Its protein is CSVARGRLGQGANEQYF.

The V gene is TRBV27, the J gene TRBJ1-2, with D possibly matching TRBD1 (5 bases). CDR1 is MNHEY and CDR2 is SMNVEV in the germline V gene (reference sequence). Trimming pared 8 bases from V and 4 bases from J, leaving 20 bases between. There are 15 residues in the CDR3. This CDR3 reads CASPKGWGEGYGYTF. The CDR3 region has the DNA TGTGCCAGCCCGAAAGGTTGGGGGGAGGGCTATGGCTACACCTTC.

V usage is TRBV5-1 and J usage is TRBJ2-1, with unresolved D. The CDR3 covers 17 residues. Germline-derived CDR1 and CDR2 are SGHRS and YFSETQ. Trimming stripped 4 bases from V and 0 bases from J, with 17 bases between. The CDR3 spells CASSGRNYISSYNEQFF. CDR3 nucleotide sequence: TGCGCCAGCAGCGGCCGAAACTACATAAGCTCCTACAATGAGCAGTTCTTC.

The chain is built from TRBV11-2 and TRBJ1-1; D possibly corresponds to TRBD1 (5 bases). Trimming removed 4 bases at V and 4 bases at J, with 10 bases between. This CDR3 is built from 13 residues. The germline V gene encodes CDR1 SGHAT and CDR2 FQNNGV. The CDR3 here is CASSSSGGTEAFF. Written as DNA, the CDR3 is TGTGCCAGCAGCTCATCGGGGGGCACTGAAGCTTTCTTT.

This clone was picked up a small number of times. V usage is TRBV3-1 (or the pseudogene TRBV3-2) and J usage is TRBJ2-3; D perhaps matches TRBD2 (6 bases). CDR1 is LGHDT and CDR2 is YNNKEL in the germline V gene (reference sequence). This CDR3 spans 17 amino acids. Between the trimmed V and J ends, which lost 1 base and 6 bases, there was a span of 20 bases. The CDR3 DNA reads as TGTGCCAGCAGCCAAGCCAGAGGGACTCCCCAGGGTGATACGCAGTATTTT. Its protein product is CASSQARGTPQGDTQYF.

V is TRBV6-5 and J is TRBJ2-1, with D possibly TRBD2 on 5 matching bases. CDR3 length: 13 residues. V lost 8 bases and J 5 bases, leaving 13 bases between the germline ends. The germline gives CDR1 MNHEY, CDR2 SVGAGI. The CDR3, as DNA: TGTGCCAGCCGGCGGGCCGGGAACAATGAGCAGTTCTTC. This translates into CASRRAGNNEQFF.

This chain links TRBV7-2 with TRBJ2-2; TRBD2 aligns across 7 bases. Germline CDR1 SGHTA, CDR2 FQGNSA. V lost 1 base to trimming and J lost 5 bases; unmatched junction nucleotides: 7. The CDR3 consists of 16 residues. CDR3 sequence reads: CASSLGGRAKTGELFF. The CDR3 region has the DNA TGTGCCAGCAGCTTAGGAGGGAGGGCTAAGACCGGGGAGCTGTTTTTT.

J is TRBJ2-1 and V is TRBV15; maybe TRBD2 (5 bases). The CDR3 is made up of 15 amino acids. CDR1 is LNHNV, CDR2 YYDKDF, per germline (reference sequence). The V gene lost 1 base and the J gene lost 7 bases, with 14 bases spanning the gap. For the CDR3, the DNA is TGTGCCACCAGCAGAGGGAGCGGAGGTTTGAATGAGCAGTTCTTC. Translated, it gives CATSRGSGGLNEQFF.

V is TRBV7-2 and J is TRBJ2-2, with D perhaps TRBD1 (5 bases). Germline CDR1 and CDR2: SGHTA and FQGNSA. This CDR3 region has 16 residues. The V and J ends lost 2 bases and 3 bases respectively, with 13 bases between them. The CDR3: CASSLFLGAYTGELFF. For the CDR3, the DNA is TGTGCCAGCAGCTTATTTCTAGGGGCCTACACCGGGGAGCTGTTTTTT.

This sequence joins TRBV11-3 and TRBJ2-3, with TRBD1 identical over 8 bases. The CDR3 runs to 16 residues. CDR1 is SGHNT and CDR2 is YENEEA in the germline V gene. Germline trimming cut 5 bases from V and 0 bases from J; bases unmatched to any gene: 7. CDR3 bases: TGTGCCAGCAGCAAGGGACAGGCGACTAGCACAGATACGCAGTATTTT. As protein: CASSKGQATSTDTQYF.

The CDR3 DNA follows: TGCGCCAGCAGCCCGGGACTTTTAGTCAATAACTATGGCTACACCTTC. It specifies CASSPGLLVNNYGYTF. The chain recombines TRBV5-1 with TRBJ1-2, with D perhaps TRBD1 (5 bases). The ends were cut back, 4 bases at V and 1 base at J, with 17 bases in the middle. CDR3 length equals 16 residues. Germline CDR1 reads SGHRS; CDR2 reads YFSETQ.

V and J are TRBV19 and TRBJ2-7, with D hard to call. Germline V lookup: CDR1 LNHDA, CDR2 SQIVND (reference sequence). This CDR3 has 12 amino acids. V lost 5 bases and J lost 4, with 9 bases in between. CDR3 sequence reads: CASSSGLYEQYF. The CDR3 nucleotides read TGTGCCAGTAGTTCAGGTTTATACGAGCAGTACTTC. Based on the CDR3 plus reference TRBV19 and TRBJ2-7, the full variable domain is DGGITQSPKYLFRKEGQNVTLSCEQNLNHDAMYWYRQDPGQGLRLIYYSQIVNDFQKGDIAEGYSVSREKKESFPLTVTSAQKNPTAFYLCASSSGLYEQYFGPGTRLTVT.

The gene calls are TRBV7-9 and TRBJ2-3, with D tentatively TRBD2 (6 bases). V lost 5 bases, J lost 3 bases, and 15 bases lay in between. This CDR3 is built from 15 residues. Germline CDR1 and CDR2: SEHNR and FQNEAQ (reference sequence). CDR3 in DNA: TGTGCCAGCAGCCTCGGGACTGAATTTACAGATACGCAGTATTTT. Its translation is CASSLGTEFTDTQYF.